These T cell receptor beta chains were read from a single sample in a study of identifying expanded T cells in peripheral blood. Produced via immunoSEQ multiplex PCR; TCRdb's table is partial and in-frame only. The data hold around 85,000 clones, with about 91% observed a single time. Sequencing was performed on blood. These receptors originate from a person between 18 and 75 years old in good health. Each CDR3 is given with its conserved first and last residue. The D gene is left open where the match is weak. Expanded clones are given a class, and other clones once, few, many or no size at all.

D: NA
J: TRBJ2-7
size: once
V: TRBV4-3
DNA: TGCGCCAGCAGCCAAGGTCTGACTAGTCTTTACGAGCAGTACTTC
CDR3: CASSQGLTSLYEQYF

D: NA
J: TRBJ2-5
size: NA
V: TRBV20-1
DNA: TGCAGTGCAACTTACGGGGAGACCCAGTACTTC
CDR3: CSATYGETQYF

D: NA
J: TRBJ1-5
size: NA
V: TRBV2
DNA: TGTGCCAGCAGTGAATACGCCAGGGAGGGACAGCCCCAGCATTTT
CDR3: CASSEYAREGQPQHF

D: TRBD2
J: TRBJ2-7
size: once
V: TRBV4-2
DNA: TGTGCCAGCAGCCAAGGACTAGCGGGAGCCTACGAGCAGTACTTC
CDR3: CASSQGLAGAYEQYF

D: TRBD2
J: TRBJ2-7
size: NA
V: TRBV7-2
DNA: TGTGCCAGCAGCTTATTTGGGACTAGTACCTACGAGCAGTACTTC
CDR3: CASSLFGTSTYEQYF

D: TRBD2
J: TRBJ2-1
size: NA
V: TRBV7-7
DNA: TGTGCTAGCAGCTTAGCGGGGGACAACAATGAGCAGTTCTTC
CDR3: CASSLAGDNNEQFF

D: NA
J: TRBJ2-2
size: NA
V: TRBV5-1
DNA: TGCGCCAGCAGCGCGGACGCCACCGGGGAGCTGTTTTTT
CDR3: CASSADATGELFF

D: NA
J: TRBJ2-2
size: NA
V: TRBV4-2
DNA: TGTGCCAGCAGCCAAGAAGACAGCTACACCGGGGAGCTGTTTTTT
CDR3: CASSQEDSYTGELFF

D: TRBD2
J: TRBJ2-3
size: NA
V: TRBV10-3
DNA: TGTGCCATCAAATTCGGGGGAGGGCCCACAGATACGCAGTATTTT
CDR3: CAIKFGGGPTDTQYF

D: TRBD1
J: TRBJ2-2
size: NA
V: TRBV5-1
DNA: TGCGCCAGCAGCTTGTCAGGGGGGAACACCGGGGAGCTGTTTTTT
CDR3: CASSLSGGNTGELFF

D: NA
J: TRBJ1-2
size: NA
V: TRBV6-5
DNA: TGTGCCAGCAGCATCTTAGGACTAAGGGATGGCTACACCTTC
CDR3: CASSILGLRDGYTF

D: NA
J: TRBJ1-2
size: few
V: TRBV4-3
DNA: TGCGCCAGCAGCCAACAGGTTTTTTCAGGGGATGGCTACACCTTC
CDR3: CASSQQVFSGDGYTF